This T cell receptor (beta chain) was documented in a study of long-term antiretroviral therapy in people with HIV. Participants with HIV, all of them, were treated in the United States. The libraries were made with immunoSEQ v3.0 at survey level. TCRdb's table, derived via immunoSEQ multiplex PCR, lists solely in-frame clones and lacks some. The data contain 28,000 or so clones, around 85% of them singletons. The CDR3 has 18 residues. V lost 4 bases and J lost 2; bases outside the gene matches: 15. CDR1 is SGHKS and CDR2 is YYEKEE in the germline V gene (reference sequence). The input for sequencing was unsorted PBMCs, taken 0.8 years before starting antiretroviral therapy. This receptor was identified in a man aged 18-30 years with HIV. V usage is TRBV5-5 and J usage is TRBJ2-3, with 8 bases fitting TRBD2. CDR3 residues: CASSRAIAGSLSTDTQYF. The CDR3 DNA sequence: TGTGCCAGCAGCCGGGCGATAGCGGGATCCCTATCCACAGATACGCAGTATTTT.